This TCR beta chain appears in the sequencing data of a study of a mutant IDH1 vaccine in newly diagnosed glioma. For the study at large: Most patients had radiochemotherapy with temozolomide before enrollment; others had one alone.

Time point specified: week 11, during vaccination. One vaccine dose held 300 ug of mutant IDH1 20-mer peptide and came with topical imiquimod. Clones were read by immunoSEQ multiplex PCR, and TCRdb kept only the in-frame ones, dropping some. In the table there are around 100,000 clones, around 90% of which are singletons. To note about this clone: The antigen is undetermined.

The CDR3 spans 15 residues. V was cut by 0 bases and J by 5 bases, with 14 bases left in between. CDR1 and CDR2 from the germline V gene are SGDLS and YYNGEE. The sequences come from PBMCs, collected from a glioma patient whose treatment included an IDH1 peptide vaccine. The receptor's source is a woman aged 45-65 years with glioma. The chain combines TRBV9 with TRBJ2-5; possibly TRBD1 or TRBD2 for D (5 bases each). The CDR3 DNA sequence: TGTGCCAGCAGCGTAGGGGCCGGGACCTGGGAGACCCAGTACTTC. Translated, it gives CASSVGAGTWETQYF.